The rows below give T cell receptor beta chains drawn from one sample of a study of siplizumab effects on memory and regulatory T cells. Profiled with immunoSEQ multiplex PCR; TCRdb holds only in-frame clones, not every one. The repertoire holds around 100,000 clones, with 80% to 95% as singletons. Sequences were obtained from non-Treg CD4+ T cells sorted from blood. The receptor source for this set is a human donor in good health. CDR3s include the opening cysteine and the closing phenylalanine or tryptophan. A D gene is named only where the DNA matches it firmly. Size tells how often a clone was seen (once, few, many) or the class of an expanded clone, and some rows leave it out.

v_gene: TRBV4-1
abundance: -
j_gene: TRBJ1-1
d_gene: -
CDR3nt: TGCGCCAGCAGCCAAACAGGGAAGGGGAGCACTGAAGCTTTCTTT
CDR3aa: CASSQTGKGSTEAFF

v_gene: TRBV19
abundance: -
j_gene: TRBJ1-2
d_gene: -
CDR3nt: TGTGCCAGTAGTATGGATTACAGGGATGGCTACACCTTC
CDR3aa: CASSMDYRDGYTF

v_gene: TRBV5-1
abundance: -
j_gene: TRBJ2-1
d_gene: TRBD2
CDR3nt: TGCGCCAGCAGCTTGGGTAGCGGGAGCCTCTCCTACAATGAGCAGTTCTTC
CDR3aa: CASSLGSGSLSYNEQFF

v_gene: TRBV11-2
abundance: once
j_gene: TRBJ2-7
d_gene: -
CDR3nt: TGTGCCAGCAGCTTAGAACAGCGGGTGGGTTACGAGCAGTACTTC
CDR3aa: CASSLEQRVGYEQYF

v_gene: TRBV6-6
abundance: once
j_gene: TRBJ1-2
d_gene: -
CDR3nt: TGTGCCAGCAGACAGACCCGGATCTATGGCTACACCTTC
CDR3aa: CASRQTRIYGYTF

v_gene: TRBV11-3
abundance: -
j_gene: TRBJ2-7
d_gene: -
CDR3nt: TGTGCCAGCAGCTTAGTATCCGGGAGTTACGAGCAGTACTTC
CDR3aa: CASSLVSGSYEQYF

v_gene: TRBV18
abundance: -
j_gene: TRBJ2-3
d_gene: -
CDR3nt: TGTGCCAGCTCACCCCTCCTTGGCTCAGGCACAGATACGCAGTATTTT
CDR3aa: CASSPLLGSGTDTQYF

v_gene: TRBV7-8
abundance: -
j_gene: TRBJ1-3
d_gene: -
CDR3nt: TGTGCCAGCAGCTTAGCACTGTCCTCTGGAAACACCATATATTTT
CDR3aa: CASSLALSSGNTIYF

v_gene: TRBV18
abundance: -
j_gene: TRBJ2-1
d_gene: -
CDR3nt: TGTGCCAGCTCATTAGCCCTGAATGAGCAGTTCTTC
CDR3aa: CASSLALNEQFF

v_gene: TRBV6-1
abundance: -
j_gene: TRBJ2-3
d_gene: TRBD1
CDR3nt: TGTGCCAGCAGCGCAGGGGGCGGTCGGCGGGGAGCGCAGTATTTT
CDR3aa: CASSAGGGRRGAQYF

v_gene: TRBV19
abundance: few
j_gene: TRBJ1-4
d_gene: -
CDR3nt: TGTGCCAGTAGTATCCGGTGGGGGGCTGTAGAAAAACTGTTTTTT
CDR3aa: CASSIRWGAVEKLFF

v_gene: TRBV7-2
abundance: once
j_gene: TRBJ2-2
d_gene: -
CDR3nt: TGTGCCAGCAGCACGTACGGTTGGGAGAACAGGGAGCTGTTTTTT
CDR3aa: CASSTYGWENRELFF

v_gene: TRBV7-3
abundance: -
j_gene: TRBJ2-5
d_gene: -
CDR3nt: TGTGCCAGCAGCTTAAGGGGCAATGGGGAGACCCAGTACTTC
CDR3aa: CASSLRGNGETQYF

v_gene: TRBV5-4
abundance: -
j_gene: TRBJ2-4
d_gene: TRBD2
CDR3nt: TGTGCCAGCAGCGCCGCTAGCGGGAGAATAAAAAACATTCAGTACTTC
CDR3aa: CASSAASGRIKNIQYF

v_gene: TRBV2
abundance: -
j_gene: TRBJ2-3
d_gene: TRBD1
CDR3nt: TGTGCCAGCAGAGGGGACAGGGGACCCCTCACAGATACGCAGTATTTT
CDR3aa: CASRGDRGPLTDTQYF